This T cell receptor (beta chain) was observed in a study of CD8+CD57+ T cells in acquired aplastic anemia. Study-wide results and limits: Under 35 was the count of CD8+ CDR3 sequences that patients shared with controls. A significant difference in CD8+ Simpson's diversity between patients and controls was not found.

Genomic DNA constituted the template upon which TCR beta VDJ and CDR3 profiling was performed. From the reads, TCRdb called clonotypes with MiXCR, one entry per CDR3 protein. Seen here are 100,000 to 150,000 distinct CDR3 sequences, 41% observed once, and the top ten hold under 9%. Notes on this clonotype: The antigen is unknown. This may be a read error: a much more frequent sequence differs by one nucleotide.

In germline, CDR1 is LNHNV, CDR2 YYDKDF (reference sequence). The length of the CDR3 is 19 residues. The V and J genes are TRBV15 and TRBJ1-4, with TRBD1 matching 8 bases. The sequenced sample was sorted CD4+, CD8+, or CD8+CD57+ T cells (not recorded which) from PBMCs. The receptor's source is a human donor in good health, serving as a control. CDR3 DNA sequence: TGTGTCACCAGCAGAGGGTCGTGGACAGGGTTAAGGACTAATGAAAAACTGTTTTTT. Its translation is CVTSRGSWTGLRTNEKLFF.